This T cell receptor beta chain is drawn from a study of shared clonotypes between healthy human individuals. CD4+ cells were split into CD45RA+ naive and CD45RA-negative memory subsets. Sequenced by immunoSEQ multiplex PCR; TCRdb stores in-frame clones only, minus some. The repertoire consists of about 530,000 clones, with 90% to 97% occurring once and the leading ten covering 0.05% to 0.07%. Trimming removed 4 bases at V and 5 bases at J, with 27 bases between. This CDR3 has 19 amino acids. Germline CDR1 and CDR2: SGHNT and YYREEE (reference sequence). The sample taken for sequencing was naive CD4+ T cells sorted from blood. Subset of the sample: CD45RA+ positively selected. This rearrangement joins TRBV5-4 to TRBJ2-2, with D possibly TRBD2 on 6 matching bases. The receptor comes from a woman between 25 and 40 years old in good health. DNA of the CDR3: TGTGCCAGCAGCCGTTCATTAAACCGGGACCGAAGCGGGACCGGGGAGCTGTTTTTT. Protein: CASSRSLNRDRSGTGELFF.